These T cell receptor beta chains were read from a single sample in a study of beta chain features in type 1 diabetes. TCRdb's table, derived via immunoSEQ multiplex PCR, lists solely in-frame clones and lacks some. The data contain 600,000 to 650,000 clones, 15% to 17% of them seen just once; the ten biggest clones take up 0.07% to 0.095%. The sequencing input was naive CD4+ T cells from blood. These receptors were obtained from a man younger than 35 in good health. CDR3s leave out the opening cysteine and the closing phenylalanine or tryptophan. Each record gives: V gene, CDR3 length, J gene, CDR3 protein.

>TRBV7-2|13|TRBJ2-2
ASSLAPENTGELF
>TRBV5-4|14|TRBJ2-7
ASSVGGTGKIHEQY
>TRBV5-4|12|TRBJ2-2
ASSSLANTGELF
>TRBV6-4|12|TRBJ2-1
ASSVSGGRDEQF
>TRBV25-1|10|TRBJ2-1
ASSDPGLEQF
>TRBV10-3|12|TRBJ2-1
AIRARDSDNEQF
>TRBV9|11|TRBJ1-5
ASSQDMYQPQH
>TRBV9|11|TRBJ2-7
ASSEQGTYEQY
>TRBV28|14|TRBJ1-2
ASSLGDRGNSGGYT
>TRBV28|11|TRBJ1-2
ASTFQLGNGYT